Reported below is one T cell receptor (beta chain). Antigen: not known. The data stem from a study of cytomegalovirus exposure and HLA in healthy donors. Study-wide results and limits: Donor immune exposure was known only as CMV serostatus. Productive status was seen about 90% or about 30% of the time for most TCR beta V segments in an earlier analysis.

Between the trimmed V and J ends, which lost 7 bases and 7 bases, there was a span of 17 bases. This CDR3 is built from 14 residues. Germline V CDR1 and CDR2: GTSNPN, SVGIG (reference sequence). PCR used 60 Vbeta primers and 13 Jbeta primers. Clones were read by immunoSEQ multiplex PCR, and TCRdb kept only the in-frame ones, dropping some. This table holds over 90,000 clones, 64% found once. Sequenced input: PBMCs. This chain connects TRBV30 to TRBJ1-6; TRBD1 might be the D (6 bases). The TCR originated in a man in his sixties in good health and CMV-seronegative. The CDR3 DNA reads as TGTGCCTTCGTAAAACAGGGATACAATTCACCCCTCCACTTT. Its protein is CAFVKQGYNSPLHF. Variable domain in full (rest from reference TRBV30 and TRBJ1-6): SQTIHQWPATLVQPVGSPLSLECTVEGTSNPNLYWYRQAAGRGLQLLFYSVGIGQISSEVPQNLSASRPQDRQFILSSKKLLLSDSGFYLCAFVKQGYNSPLHFGNGTRLTVT.